The subject of this entry is one T cell receptor beta chain. The CDR3 is made up of 14 amino acids. CDR1 and CDR2 (germline): MGHDK, SYGVNS. The junction had 7 bases not matched to a gene; V was cut back by 5 bases and J by 7 bases. The data stem from a study of blood T cell repertoires in COVID-19. Study in general: The samples span acute and convalescent COVID-19 from the United States, Italy and Spain. PBMCs, B-cell-depleted T cells, or T cells were the source of the cDNA or gDNA that made up the material.

Here immunoSEQ multiplex PCR was the method, and the copy in TCRdb shows in-frame clones only, minus some. The sample holds roughly 140,000 clones, roughly nine tenths seen once. Source material: peripheral blood. The chain links TRBV25-1 to TRBJ2-2, with 7 bases identical to TRBD1. The TCR was taken from a woman in her 40s with acute or convalescent COVID-19. CDR3 sequence: CASSPAGGNGELFF. Written as DNA, the CDR3 is TGTGCCAGCAGTCCAGCAGGGGGTAACGGGGAGCTGTTTTTT.